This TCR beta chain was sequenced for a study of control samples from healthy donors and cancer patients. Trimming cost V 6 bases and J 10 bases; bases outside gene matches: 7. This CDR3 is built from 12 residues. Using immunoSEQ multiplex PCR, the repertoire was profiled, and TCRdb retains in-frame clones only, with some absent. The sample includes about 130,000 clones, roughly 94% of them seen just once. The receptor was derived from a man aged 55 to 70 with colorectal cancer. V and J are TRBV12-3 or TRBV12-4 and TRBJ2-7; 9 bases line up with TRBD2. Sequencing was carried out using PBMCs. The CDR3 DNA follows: TGTGCCAGCAGATCGGCGGGGGGGCATCAGTACTTC. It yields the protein CASRSAGGHQYF.